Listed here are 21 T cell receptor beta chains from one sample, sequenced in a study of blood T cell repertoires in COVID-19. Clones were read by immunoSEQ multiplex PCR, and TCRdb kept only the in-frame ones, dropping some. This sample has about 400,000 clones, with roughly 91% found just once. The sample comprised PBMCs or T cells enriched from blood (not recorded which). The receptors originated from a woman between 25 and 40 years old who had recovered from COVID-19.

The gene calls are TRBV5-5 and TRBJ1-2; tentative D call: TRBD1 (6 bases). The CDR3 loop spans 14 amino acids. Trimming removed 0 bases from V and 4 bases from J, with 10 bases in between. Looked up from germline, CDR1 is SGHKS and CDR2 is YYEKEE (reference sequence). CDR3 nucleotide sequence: TGTGCCAGCAGCTTGGTACAGGGTAGCTATGGCTACACCTTC. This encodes CASSLVQGSYGYTF.

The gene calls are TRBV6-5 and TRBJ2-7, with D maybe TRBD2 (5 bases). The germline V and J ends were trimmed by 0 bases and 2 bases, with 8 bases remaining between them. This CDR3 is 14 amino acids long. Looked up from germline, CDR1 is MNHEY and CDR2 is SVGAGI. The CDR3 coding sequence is TGTGCCAGCAGTTACTCGGACTCTGCCTACGAGCAGTACTTC. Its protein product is CASSYSDSAYEQYF.

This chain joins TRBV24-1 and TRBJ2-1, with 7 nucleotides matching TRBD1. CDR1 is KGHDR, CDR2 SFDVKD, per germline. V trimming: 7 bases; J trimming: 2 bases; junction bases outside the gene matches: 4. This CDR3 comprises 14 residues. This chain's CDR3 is CATSLTGTYNEQFF. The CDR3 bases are TGTGCCACCAGCCTGACAGGGACCTACAATGAGCAGTTCTTC.

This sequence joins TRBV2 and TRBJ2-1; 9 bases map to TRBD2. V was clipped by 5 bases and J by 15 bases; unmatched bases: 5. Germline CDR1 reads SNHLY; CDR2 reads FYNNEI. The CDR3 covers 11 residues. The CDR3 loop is CASSTREGAFF. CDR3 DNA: TGTGCCAGCAGTACGCGGGAGGGGGCGTTCTTC.

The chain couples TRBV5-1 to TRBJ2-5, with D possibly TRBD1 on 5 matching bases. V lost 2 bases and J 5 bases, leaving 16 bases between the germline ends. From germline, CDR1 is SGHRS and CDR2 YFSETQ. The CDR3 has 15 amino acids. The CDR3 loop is CASSLDQGRQETQYF. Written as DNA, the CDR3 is TGCGCCAGCAGCTTAGACCAGGGTCGCCAGGAGACCCAGTACTTC.

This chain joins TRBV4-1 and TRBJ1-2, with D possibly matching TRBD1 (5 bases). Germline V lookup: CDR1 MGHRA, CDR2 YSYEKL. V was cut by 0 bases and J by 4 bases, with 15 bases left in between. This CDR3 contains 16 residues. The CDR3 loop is CASSQDRVASGYGYTF. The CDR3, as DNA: TGCGCCAGCAGCCAAGACAGGGTGGCGTCGGGCTATGGCTACACCTTC.

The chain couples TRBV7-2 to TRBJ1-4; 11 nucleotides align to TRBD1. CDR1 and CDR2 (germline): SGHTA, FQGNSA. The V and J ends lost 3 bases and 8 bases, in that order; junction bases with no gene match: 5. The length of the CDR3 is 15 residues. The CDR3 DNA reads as TGTGCCAGCAGCTTGGGTGGACAGGGGGCAGAAAAACTGTTTTTT. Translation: CASSLGGQGAEKLFF.

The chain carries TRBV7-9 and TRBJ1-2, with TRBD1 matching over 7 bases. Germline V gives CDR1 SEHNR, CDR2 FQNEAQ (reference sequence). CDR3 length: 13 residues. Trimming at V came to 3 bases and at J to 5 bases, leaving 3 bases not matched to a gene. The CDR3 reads CASSFGTDYGYTF. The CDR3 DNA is TGTGCCAGCAGCTTCGGGACAGATTATGGCTACACCTTC. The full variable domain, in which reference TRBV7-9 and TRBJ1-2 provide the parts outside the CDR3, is DTGVSQNPRHKITKRGQNVTFRCDPISEHNRLYWYRQTLGQGPEFLTYFQNEAQLEKSRLLSDRFSAERPKGSFSTLEIQRTEQGDSAMYLCASSFGTDYGYTFGSGTRLTVV.

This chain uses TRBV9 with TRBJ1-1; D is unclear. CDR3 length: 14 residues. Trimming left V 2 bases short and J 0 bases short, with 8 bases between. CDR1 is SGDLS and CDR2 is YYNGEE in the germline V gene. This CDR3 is CASSVDGVNTEAFF. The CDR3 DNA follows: TGTGCCAGCAGCGTTGACGGGGTGAACACTGAAGCTTTCTTT.

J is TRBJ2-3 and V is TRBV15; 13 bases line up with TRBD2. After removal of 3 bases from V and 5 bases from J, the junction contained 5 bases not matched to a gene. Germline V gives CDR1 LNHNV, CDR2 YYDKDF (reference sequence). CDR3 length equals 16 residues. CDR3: CATSSPGLAGEDTQYF. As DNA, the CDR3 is TGTGCCACCAGCAGCCCAGGACTAGCGGGAGAAGATACGCAGTATTTT. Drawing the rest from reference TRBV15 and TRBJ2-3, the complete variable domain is DAMVIQNPRYQVTQFGKPVTLSCSQTLNHNVMYWYQQKSSQAPKLLFHYYDKDFNNEADTPDNFQSRRPNTSFCFLDIRSPGLGDTAMYLCATSSPGLAGEDTQYFGPGTRLTVL.

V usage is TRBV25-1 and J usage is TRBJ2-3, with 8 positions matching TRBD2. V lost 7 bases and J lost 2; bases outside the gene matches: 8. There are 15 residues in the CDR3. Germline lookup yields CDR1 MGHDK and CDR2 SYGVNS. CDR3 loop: CASTRAGDPTDTQYF. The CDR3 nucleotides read TGTGCCAGCACTAGAGCGGGAGATCCCACAGATACGCAGTATTTT. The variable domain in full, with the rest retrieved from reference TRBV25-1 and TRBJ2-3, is EADIYQTPRYLVIGTGKKITLECSQTMGHDKMYWYQQDPGMELHLIHYSYGVNSTEKGDLSSESTVSRIRTEHFPLTLESARPSHTSQYLCASTRAGDPTDTQYFGPGTRLTVL.

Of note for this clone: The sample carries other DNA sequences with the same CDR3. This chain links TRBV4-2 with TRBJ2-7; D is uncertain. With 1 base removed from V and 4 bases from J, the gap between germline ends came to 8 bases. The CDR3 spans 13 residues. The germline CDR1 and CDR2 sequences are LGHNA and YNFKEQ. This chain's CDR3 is CASSQVRSYEQYF. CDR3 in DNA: TGTGCCAGCAGCCAAGTTAGAAGTTACGAGCAGTACTTC.

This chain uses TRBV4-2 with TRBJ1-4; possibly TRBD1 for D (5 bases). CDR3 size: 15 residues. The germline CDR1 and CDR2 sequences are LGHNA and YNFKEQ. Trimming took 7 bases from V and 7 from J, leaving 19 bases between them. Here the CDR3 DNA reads TGTGCCAGCAACTCCAATCGCCTGCAGGGTGAAAAACTGTTTTTT. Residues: CASNSNRLQGEKLFF.

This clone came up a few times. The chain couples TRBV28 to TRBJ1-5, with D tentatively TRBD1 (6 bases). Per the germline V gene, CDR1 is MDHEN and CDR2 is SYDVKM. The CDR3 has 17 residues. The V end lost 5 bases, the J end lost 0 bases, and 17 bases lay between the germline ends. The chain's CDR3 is CASSTRTGSTSNQPQHF. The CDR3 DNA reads TGTGCCAGCAGTACCCGAACAGGGAGTACTAGCAATCAGCCCCAGCATTTT.

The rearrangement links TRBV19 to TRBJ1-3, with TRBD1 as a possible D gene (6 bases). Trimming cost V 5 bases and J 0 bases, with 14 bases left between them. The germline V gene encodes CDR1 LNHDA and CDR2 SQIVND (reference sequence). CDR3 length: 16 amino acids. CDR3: CASSLTTGPSGNTIYF. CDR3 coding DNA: TGTGCCAGTAGTCTCACGACAGGACCCTCTGGAAACACCATATATTTT.

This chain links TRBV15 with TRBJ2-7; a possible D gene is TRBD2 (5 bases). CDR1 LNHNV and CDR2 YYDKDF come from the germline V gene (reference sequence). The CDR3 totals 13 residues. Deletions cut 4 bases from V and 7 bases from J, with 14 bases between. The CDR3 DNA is TGTGCCACCAGCACAGAGGCCCGGGGAGAGCAGTACTTC. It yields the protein CATSTEARGEQYF.

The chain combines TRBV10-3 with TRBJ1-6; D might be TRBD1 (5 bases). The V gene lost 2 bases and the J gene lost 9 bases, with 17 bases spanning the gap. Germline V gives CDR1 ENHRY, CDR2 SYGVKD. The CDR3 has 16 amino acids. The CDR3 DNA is TGTGCCATCAGTGAGCCCCAGGGAGGAATTAGTTCACCCCTCCACTTT. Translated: CAISEPQGGISSPLHF.

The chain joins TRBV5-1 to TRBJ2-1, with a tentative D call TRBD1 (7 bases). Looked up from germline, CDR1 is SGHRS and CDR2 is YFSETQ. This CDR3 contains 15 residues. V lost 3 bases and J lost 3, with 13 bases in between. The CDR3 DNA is TGCGCCAGCAGCTCGGGGGACAGCTACTACAATGAGCAGTTCTTC. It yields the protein CASSSGDSYYNEQFF.

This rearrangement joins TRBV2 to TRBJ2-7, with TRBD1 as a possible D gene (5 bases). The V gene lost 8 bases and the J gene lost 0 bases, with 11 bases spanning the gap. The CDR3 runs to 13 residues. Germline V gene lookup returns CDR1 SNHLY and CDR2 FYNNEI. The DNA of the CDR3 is TGTGCCAGCGGAGACAGCAACTCCTACGAGCAGTACTTC. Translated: CASGDSNSYEQYF.

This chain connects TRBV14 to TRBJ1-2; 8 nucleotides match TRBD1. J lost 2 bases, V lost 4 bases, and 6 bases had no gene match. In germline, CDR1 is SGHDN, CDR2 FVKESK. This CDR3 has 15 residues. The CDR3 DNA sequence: TGTGCCAGCAGCCCAGGGACAGGTTACAACTATGGCTACACCTTC. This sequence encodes CASSPGTGYNYGYTF. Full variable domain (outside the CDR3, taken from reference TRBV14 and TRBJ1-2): EAGVTQFPSHSVIEKGQTVTLRCDPISGHDNLYWYRRVMGKEIKFLLHFVKESKQDESGMPNNRFLAERTGGTYSTLKVQPAELEDSGVYFCASSPGTGYNYGYTFGSGTRLTVV.

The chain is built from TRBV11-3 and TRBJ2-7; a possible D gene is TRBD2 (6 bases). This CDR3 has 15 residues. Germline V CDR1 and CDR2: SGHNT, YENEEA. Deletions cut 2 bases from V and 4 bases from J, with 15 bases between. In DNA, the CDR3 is TGTGCCAGCAGCTTAAGTAGCGGAGGCCATTACGAGCAGTACTTC. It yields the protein CASSLSSGGHYEQYF. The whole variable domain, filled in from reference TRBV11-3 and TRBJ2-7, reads EAGVVQSPRYKIIEKKQPVAFWCNPISGHNTLYWYLQNLGQGPELLIRYENEEAVDDSQLPKDRFSAERLKGVDSTLKIQPAELGDSAVYLCASSLSSGGHYEQYFGPGTRLTVT.